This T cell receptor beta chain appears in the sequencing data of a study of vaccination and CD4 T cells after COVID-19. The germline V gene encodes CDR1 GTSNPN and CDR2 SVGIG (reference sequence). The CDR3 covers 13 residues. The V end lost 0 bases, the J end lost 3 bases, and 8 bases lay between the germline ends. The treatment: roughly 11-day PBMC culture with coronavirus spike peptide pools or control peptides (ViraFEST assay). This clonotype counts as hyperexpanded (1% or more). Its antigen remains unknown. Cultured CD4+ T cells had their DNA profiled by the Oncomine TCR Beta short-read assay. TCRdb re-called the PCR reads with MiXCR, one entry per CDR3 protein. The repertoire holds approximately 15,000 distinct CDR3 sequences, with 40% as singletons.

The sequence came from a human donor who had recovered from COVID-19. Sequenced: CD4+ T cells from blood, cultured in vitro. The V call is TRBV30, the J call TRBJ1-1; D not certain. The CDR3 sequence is CAWSVSSHTEAFF. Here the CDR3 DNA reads TGTGCCTGGAGTGTTTCCTCCCACACTGAAGCTTTCTTT. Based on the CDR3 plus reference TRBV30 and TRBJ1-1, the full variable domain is SQTIHQWPATLVQPVGSPLSLECTVEGTSNPNLYWYRQAAGRGLQLLFYSVGIGQISSEVPQNLSASRPQDRQFILSSKKLLLSDSGFYLCAWSVSSHTEAFFGQGTRLTVV.